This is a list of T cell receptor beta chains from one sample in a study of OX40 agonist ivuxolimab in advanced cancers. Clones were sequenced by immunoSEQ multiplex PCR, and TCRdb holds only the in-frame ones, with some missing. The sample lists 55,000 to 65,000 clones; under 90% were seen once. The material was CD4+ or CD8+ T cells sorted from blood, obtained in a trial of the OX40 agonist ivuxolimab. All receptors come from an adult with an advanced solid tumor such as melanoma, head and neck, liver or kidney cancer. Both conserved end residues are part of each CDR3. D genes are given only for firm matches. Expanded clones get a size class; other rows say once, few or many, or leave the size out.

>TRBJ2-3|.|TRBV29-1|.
TGCAGCGTTGAGAAGACGGACACAGATACGCAGTATTTT
CSVEKTDTDTQYF
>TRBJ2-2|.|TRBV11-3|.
TGTGCCAGCAGCCCGCACACCGGGGAGCTGTTTTTT
CASSPHTGELFF
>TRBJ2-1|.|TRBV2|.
TGTGCCAGCACCCCCTTGGGCCTAGCCGATGAGCAGTTCTTC
CASTPLGLADEQFF
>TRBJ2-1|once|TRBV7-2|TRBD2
TGTGCCAGCAGCGCCCGACTAGCGGGAGGCTCAAATGAGCAGTTCTTC
CASSARLAGGSNEQFF
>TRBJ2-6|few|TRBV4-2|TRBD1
TGTGCCAGCAGCCGAGACAGGGACCCCAACGTCCTGACTTTC
CASSRDRDPNVLTF
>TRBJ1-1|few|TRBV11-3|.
TGTGCCAGCAGCTTAGGATCAGCAAACACTGAAGCTTTCTTT
CASSLGSANTEAFF
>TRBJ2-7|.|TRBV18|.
TGTGCCAGCTCACCCGATTTAAGGAACGAGCAGTACTTC
CASSPDLRNEQYF
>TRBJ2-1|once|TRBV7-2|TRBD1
TGTGCCAGCAGCTCGGACAGGGGATCCTACAATGAGCAGTTCTTC
CASSSDRGSYNEQFF
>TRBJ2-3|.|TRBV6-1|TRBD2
TGTGCCAGCAGTGAAGCTAGCGGGAGGGGAGATACGCAGTATTTT
CASSEASGRGDTQYF
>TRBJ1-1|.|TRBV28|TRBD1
TGTGCCAGCACCCTGACAGGGTTGGACACTGAAGCTTTCTTT
CASTLTGLDTEAFF
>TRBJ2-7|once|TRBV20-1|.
TGCAGTGCCGGGGAGGCCTACGAGCAGTACTTC
CSAGEAYEQYF
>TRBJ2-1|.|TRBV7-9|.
TGTGCCAGCAGCTTAGAGGAGACTACCAATGAGCAGTTCTTC
CASSLEETTNEQFF
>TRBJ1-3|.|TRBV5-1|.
TGCGCCAGCAGCTTGGGGCTCTCTGGAAACACCATATATTTT
CASSLGLSGNTIYF
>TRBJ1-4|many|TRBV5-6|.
TGTGCCAGCAGCTTGGGGGGCAACCTGGAACTGTTTTTT
CASSLGGNLELFF
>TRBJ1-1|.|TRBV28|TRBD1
TGTGCCAGCAGTCCCCCCGGACAGGCGATCACTGAAGCTTTCTTT
CASSPPGQAITEAFF
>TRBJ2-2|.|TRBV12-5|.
TGTGCTAGTGGCCGTGGGGACCCGAACACCGGGGAGCTGTTTTTT
CASGRGDPNTGELFF
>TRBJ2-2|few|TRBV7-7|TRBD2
TGTGCCAGCAGCCCAGGGACTAGTGTCGGGGAGCTGTTTTTT
CASSPGTSVGELFF
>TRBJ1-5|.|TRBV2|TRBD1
TGTGCCAGCAGGGGGACAGTCGCTAGTCAGCCCCAGCATTTT
CASRGTVASQPQHF
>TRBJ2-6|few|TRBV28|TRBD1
TGTGCCAGCAGCTGGGACAGCTCTGGGGCCAACGTCCTGACTTTC
CASSWDSSGANVLTF
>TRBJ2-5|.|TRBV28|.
TGTGCCAGCATCTCAGGAGGAGAGACCCAGTACTTC
CASISGGETQYF
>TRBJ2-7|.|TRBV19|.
TGTGCCAGTAGCCAAGGGGGTTGGAACGAGCAGTACTTC
CASSQGGWNEQYF
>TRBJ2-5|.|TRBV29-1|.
TGCAGCGTTGAATTCCTACTTGGGGAGACCCAGTACTTC
CSVEFLLGETQYF
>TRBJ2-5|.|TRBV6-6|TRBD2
TGTGCCAGCAGTCCCATGGCAGGACTAGCGGGCCGGGCGTACTTC
CASSPMAGLAGRAYF
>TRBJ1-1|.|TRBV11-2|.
TGTGCCAGCAGCTTATTTCAGCAAGGGGCGAATCTTGTCTTT
CASSLFQQGANLVF
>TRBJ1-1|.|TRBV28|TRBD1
TGTGCCAGCAGTCCCGGACAGGGATGGACTGAAGCTTTCTTT
CASSPGQGWTEAFF
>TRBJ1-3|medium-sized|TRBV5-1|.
TGCGCCAGCAGCTTGGGCGGGGGAAACACCATATATTTT
CASSLGGGNTIYF
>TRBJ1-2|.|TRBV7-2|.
TGTGCCAGCAGCCTAGGGGGGACGCATGAAAGAGGAGGCTACACCTTC
CASSLGGTHERGGYTF
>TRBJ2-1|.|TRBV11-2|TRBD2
TGTGCCAGCAGCTTAGGACTAGCGGGAGCCAATGAGCAGTTCTTC
CASSLGLAGANEQFF
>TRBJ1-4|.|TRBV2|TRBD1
TGTGCCAGCGTCCGGGACAGATATAATGAAAAACTGTTTTTT
CASVRDRYNEKLFF
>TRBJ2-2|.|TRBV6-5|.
TGTGCCAGCAGTAACCCGGGACTCAAGCACGGGGAGCTGTTTTTT
CASSNPGLKHGELFF